Below are 22 T cell receptor beta chains sequenced from a single sample in a study of T cell clusters in autoimmune cytopenias. TRB amplification used approximately 0.25 ug of peripheral blood genomic DNA. Multiplex touch-down PCR amplified TRB using TRB-A and TRB-B pools in one tube. From the multiplex PCR reads, TCRdb lists one entry per CDR3 protein and no DNA. This sample's table reports about 5,500 distinct CDR3 sequences. The same sample was also used in a study of T cell repertoires in aging, cancer and after chemotherapy.

The sequenced sample was peripheral blood. Source of these receptors: a human donor in good health.

The chain recombines TRBV5-6 with TRBJ2-7; with no DNA, the TCRdb D assignment of TRBD1 cannot be verified. The CDR3 runs 15 residues. The germline V gene encodes CDR1 SGHDT and CDR2 YYEEEE. This CDR3 is CASSLLGQGVGEQYF.

This clonotype is called medium-sized based on its frequency. The rearrangement links TRBV15 to TRBJ2-2. The CDR3 extends over 14 amino acids. The germline V gene has CDR1 LNHNV and CDR2 YYDKDF (reference sequence). CDR3 protein: CATSRENSLIKLFF.

V gene TRBV5-1 combines with J gene TRBJ2-7; the TCRdb D gene call, TRBD1, has no DNA to confirm it. The CDR3 length is 15 residues. Germline V gives CDR1 SGHRS, CDR2 YFSETQ. CDR3 sequence reads: CASSLRQGDLYEQYF.

Judged by frequency, this clonotype is medium-sized. The chain combines TRBV5-6 with TRBJ1-2; TCRdb's D gene call, TRBD1, goes unchecked for lack of DNA. Germline V gene sequence: CDR1 SGHDT, CDR2 YYEEEE. The CDR3 has 11 amino acids. CDR3 residues: CASIARDGYTF. Using reference TRBV5-6 and TRBJ1-2 for the parts outside the CDR3, the full variable domain is DAGVTQSPTHLIKTRGQQVTLRCSPKSGHDTVSWYQQALGQGPQFIFQYYEEEERQRGNFPDRFSGHQFPNYSSELNVNALLLGDSALYLCASIARDGYTFGSGTRLTVV.

The V and J genes are TRBV7-2 and TRBJ1-5; lacking DNA, the TRBD1 call made by TCRdb goes unchecked. CDR1 is SGHTA, CDR2 FQGNSA, per germline. The CDR3 spans 16 residues. The CDR3 protein is CASSLAGQGRIKPQHF. The entire variable domain, with the rest obtained from reference TRBV7-2 and TRBJ1-5, is as follows: GAGVSQSPSNKVTEKGKDVELRCDPISGHTALYWYRQSLGQGLEFLIYFQGNSAPDKSGLPSDRFSAERTGGSVSTLTIQRTQQEDSAVYLCASSLAGQGRIKPQHFGDGTRLSIL.

The rearrangement joins TRBV19 to TRBJ2-1; without DNA, the TCRdb call of TRBD2 cannot be checked. CDR3 length equals 18 residues. The V gene's germline CDR1 is LNHDA and CDR2 SQIVND (reference sequence). The CDR3 spells CASSIGSGGAPTYNEQFF.

V and J are TRBV18 and TRBJ1-5; TCRdb reports TRBD1, a call that lacks DNA to check it against. Germline CDR1 and CDR2: KGHSH and LQKENI. The CDR3 covers 18 residues. CDR3 residues: CASSPDRLGALTGQPQHF.

According to its frequency, this clonotype is medium-sized (0.01 to 0.1%). This rearrangement joins TRBV19 to TRBJ2-7. The CDR3 totals 15 residues. CDR1 is LNHDA and CDR2 is SQIVND in the germline V gene (reference sequence). This chain's CDR3 is CASSIRTDQLYEQYF. The full variable domain, in which reference TRBV19 and TRBJ2-7 provide the parts outside the CDR3, is DGGITQSPKYLFRKEGQNVTLSCEQNLNHDAMYWYRQDPGQGLRLIYYSQIVNDFQKGDIAEGYSVSREKKESFPLTVTSAQKNPTAFYLCASSIRTDQLYEQYFGPGTRLTVT.

Considering frequency, this clonotype is medium-sized. The gene calls are TRBV19 and TRBJ2-2; TCRdb designates TRBD2, a call that cannot be tested without DNA. Germline V gives CDR1 LNHDA, CDR2 SQIVND (reference sequence). This CDR3 contains 14 residues. The chain's CDR3 is CASSLTKNTGELFF.

This clonotype is labeled medium-sized (0.01 to 0.1%) based on frequency. The rearrangement joins TRBV6-1 to TRBJ1-4. The CDR3 runs to 14 residues. Per the germline V gene, CDR1 is MNHNS and CDR2 is SASEGT. The CDR3 is CASGEGPTPEKLFF.

The chain is built from TRBV5-6 and TRBJ2-3. This CDR3 is 14 amino acids long. Germline V CDR1 and CDR2: SGHDT, YYEEEE. CDR3 amino acids: CASSSAKAHPRQYF. Variable domain in full (rest from reference TRBV5-6 and TRBJ2-3): DAGVTQSPTHLIKTRGQQVTLRCSPKSGHDTVSWYQQALGQGPQFIFQYYEEEERQRGNFPDRFSGHQFPNYSSELNVNALLLGDSALYLCASSSAKAHPRQYFGPGTRLTVL.

This clonotype is deemed medium-sized (0.01 to 0.1%) by its frequency. The V and J genes are TRBV6-1 and TRBJ2-4; TCRdb reports TRBD1, a call that lacks DNA to check it against. The CDR3 runs to 17 residues. Germline V gene lookup returns CDR1 MNHNS and CDR2 SASEGT. CDR3 residues: CASSEVLSGTAKNIQYF.

The gene calls are TRBV5-1 and TRBJ2-5. The CDR3 runs 13 residues. Germline V lookup: CDR1 SGHRS, CDR2 YFSETQ. CDR3 residues: CASSFGPRETQYF.

This clonotype shows up as medium-sized by frequency. The V and J genes are TRBV19 and TRBJ1-6; TCRdb returns TRBD1, unconfirmable since there is no DNA. CDR1 and CDR2 (germline): LNHDA, SQIVND (reference sequence). This CDR3 has 14 residues. CDR3 sequence: CASSKGTGVSPLHF.

This CDR3 is CASSLASYNSPLHF. The chain carries TRBV7-2 and TRBJ1-6. The CDR3 has 14 residues. CDR1 SGHTA and CDR2 FQGNSA come from the germline V gene.

The rearrangement joins TRBV13 to TRBJ2-5. This CDR3 comprises 12 residues. From germline, CDR1 is PRHDT and CDR2 FYEKMQ (reference sequence). CDR3 loop: CASSFMRETQYF.

By frequency, this clonotype registers medium-sized (0.01 to 0.1%). V and J are TRBV18 and TRBJ1-2; there is no DNA to check the TCRdb D call of TRBD1. CDR1 and CDR2 from the germline V gene are KGHSH and LQKENI. CDR3 size: 15 residues. This CDR3 is CASSTRGQENYGYTF. Filled out from reference TRBV18 and TRBJ1-2, the complete variable domain reads NAGVMQNPRHLVRRRGQEARLRCSPMKGHSHVYWYRQLPEEGLKFMVYLQKENIIDESGMPKERFSAEFPKEGPSILRIQQVVRGDSAAYFCASSTRGQENYGYTFGSGTRLTVV.

The J gene is TRBJ2-1, the V gene TRBV5-1; TCRdb proposes TRBD2, but this gene call is untestable without DNA. Germline lookup yields CDR1 SGHRS and CDR2 YFSETQ. This CDR3 spans 19 amino acids. CDR3 region: CASAMAGPSGSLAYNEQFF.

This CDR3 is CSACGTSENNEQYF. V is TRBV20-1 and J is TRBJ2-7; no DNA is available, so the TRBD2 call from TCRdb remains unchecked. Germline V lookup: CDR1 DFQATT, CDR2 SNEGSKA (reference sequence). This CDR3 contains 14 residues.

The chain combines TRBV20-1 with TRBJ1-2; TCRdb reports TRBD1, a call that lacks DNA to check it against. The germline V gene has CDR1 DFQATT and CDR2 SNEGSKA (reference sequence). This CDR3 is 15 amino acids long. The CDR3 is CSARDGTGTYYGYTF.

This chain uses TRBV20-1 with TRBJ2-1; the TCRdb D gene call, TRBD1, has no DNA to confirm it. The germline CDR1 and CDR2 sequences are DFQATT and SNEGSKA (reference sequence). There are 16 residues in the CDR3. The CDR3 spells CSAPPFTGGHYNEQFF.

Judged by frequency, this clonotype is medium-sized. The chain joins TRBV5-5 to TRBJ1-2; TCRdb's D gene call, TRBD1, goes unchecked for lack of DNA. The CDR3 runs 16 residues. Germline V gene sequence: CDR1 SGHKS, CDR2 YYEKEE (reference sequence). This CDR3 is CASSPLQGPANYGYTF.